The next 12 T cell receptor beta chains were all read from a single sample in a study of blood T cell repertoires in COVID-19. The method was immunoSEQ multiplex PCR; TCRdb's version includes in-frame clones alone and lacks a portion of them. The sample gives 200,000 to 250,000 clones, around 84% of which show up once; 11% is in the top ten. Sequencing used peripheral blood. All receptors come from a middle-aged man with COVID-19, enrolled during active disease.

The V and J genes are TRBV5-1 and TRBJ1-2; D remains ambiguous. Trimming cost V 0 bases and J 3 bases, with 15 bases left between them. From germline, CDR1 is SGHRS and CDR2 YFSETQ. The CDR3 length is 16 residues. CDR3 in amino acids: CASSLVWPGRHYGYTF. As DNA, the CDR3 is TGCGCCAGCAGCTTGGTTTGGCCGGGGAGGCACTATGGCTACACCTTC.

The V call is TRBV19, the J call TRBJ1-5; D gene unclear. V was clipped by 3 bases and J by 0 bases, with 15 bases between them. This CDR3 spans 17 amino acids. Germline V gene sequence: CDR1 LNHDA, CDR2 SQIVND (reference sequence). CDR3 sequence reads: CASSIQARIDSNQPQHF. CDR3 DNA: TGTGCCAGTAGTATCCAGGCCAGGATCGATAGCAATCAGCCCCAGCATTTT.

The chain links TRBV6-2 or TRBV6-3 to TRBJ1-1; a possible D gene is TRBD1 (5 bases). Germline CDR1 MNHEY, CDR2 SVGEGT. The CDR3 is made up of 16 amino acids. The V gene lost 6 bases and the J gene lost 1 base, with 18 bases spanning the gap. The CDR3 reads CASSENTGVGNTEAFF. The CDR3 DNA is TGTGCCAGCAGCGAAAATACGGGGGTCGGGAACACTGAAGCTTTCTTT.

The rearrangement links TRBV11-2 to TRBJ1-4, with 10 nucleotides matching TRBD1. Germline V gene lookup returns CDR1 SGHAT and CDR2 FQNNGV. J gave up 2 bases and V 5 bases, and 5 bases lay outside the gene matches. This CDR3 is built from 16 residues. DNA for the CDR3: TGTGCCAGCAGCCCGGGACAGGGGACGACTAATGAAAAACTGTTTTTT. Encoded protein: CASSPGQGTTNEKLFF.

This clone was found once. The chain recombines TRBV11-2 with TRBJ2-7, with 10 positions matching TRBD1. V lost 1 base to trimming and J lost 7 bases; unmatched junction nucleotides: 10. This CDR3 contains 16 residues. Germline-derived CDR1 and CDR2 are SGHAT and FQNNGV. In nucleotides, the CDR3 is TGTGCCAGCAGCTTAGGTCCGGGACAGGGGAGGTCTGAGCAGTACTTC. Amino acids: CASSLGPGQGRSEQYF.

Comment on this clone: The same CDR3 is also encoded by other DNA sequences in this sample. The chain is built from TRBV28 and TRBJ2-6; D call uncertain. Trimming removed 1 base at V and 1 base at J, with 8 bases between. CDR1 is MDHEN and CDR2 is SYDVKM in the germline V gene. The length of the CDR3 is 16 residues. The CDR3 region is CASSLLADSGANVLTF. The CDR3 DNA follows: TGTGCCAGCAGTTTATTAGCCGATTCTGGGGCCAACGTCCTGACTTTC.

The chain couples TRBV7-2 to TRBJ2-2, with TRBD2 as a possible D gene (5 bases). The CDR3 extends over 16 amino acids. V was trimmed by 3 bases and J by 3 bases, leaving 14 bases between them. Germline values: CDR1 SGHTA, CDR2 FQGNSA. The CDR3 protein is CASSFNSPGDTGELFF. The CDR3 region has the DNA TGTGCCAGCAGCTTTAATTCCCCCGGGGACACCGGGGAGCTGTTTTTT.

This sequence joins TRBV5-1 and TRBJ1-1; 8 nucleotides align to TRBD1. After removal of 2 bases from V and 5 bases from J, the junction contained 2 bases not matched to a gene. CDR1 and CDR2 from the germline V gene are SGHRS and YFSETQ. CDR3 length: 13 amino acids. DNA of the CDR3: TGCGCCAGCAGCTTCCGACAGGGGACTGAAGCTTTCTTT. It is translated as CASSFRQGTEAFF. The full variable domain, in which reference TRBV5-1 and TRBJ1-1 provide the parts outside the CDR3, is KAGVTQTPRYLIKTRGQQVTLSCSPISGHRSVSWYQQTPGQGLQFLFEYFSETQRNKGNFPGRFSGRQFSNSRSEMNVSTLELGDSALYLCASSFRQGTEAFFGQGTRLTVV.

The chain joins TRBV27 to TRBJ1-5; TRBD1 matches at 11 bases. V dropped 6 bases and J dropped 6; count of bases not matched to a gene: 16. The CDR3 is 18 residues long. Germline CDR1 MNHEY, CDR2 SMNVEV (reference sequence). The CDR3 sequence is CASSRSGTGGGIGQPQHF. CDR3 nucleotides: TGTGCCAGCAGCCGGTCCGGGACAGGGGGTGGGATTGGTCAGCCCCAGCATTTT.

The genes are TRBV27 and TRBJ2-1; 10 nucleotides agree with TRBD2. The CDR3 runs to 16 residues. Germline values: CDR1 MNHEY, CDR2 SMNVEV (reference sequence). The V segment lost 4 bases and the J segment 4 bases; nucleotides outside the gene matches: 7. For the CDR3, the DNA is TGTGCCAGCAGTTGGGGGACTAGCGCCCTTTACAATGAGCAGTTCTTC. Amino acid sequence: CASSWGTSALYNEQFF.

V gene TRBV7-8 combines with J gene TRBJ1-2; maybe TRBD1 (6 bases). CDR3 length equals 15 residues. Germline loops: CDR1 SGHVS, CDR2 FQNEAQ. V dropped 1 base and J dropped 2 bases, with 11 bases sitting between them. The CDR3 sequence: CASSLVGGGNYGYTF. The CDR3 region has the DNA TGTGCCAGCAGCTTAGTAGGGGGAGGGAACTATGGCTACACCTTC.

The J gene is TRBJ2-1, the V gene TRBV18, with 12 bases matching TRBD2. The CDR3 is 15 residues long. V gave up 6 bases and J gave up 8 bases; unmatched junction bases: 8. Per germline, CDR1 KGHSH and CDR2 LQKENI. The CDR3 loop is CASSPSSGGVYEQFF. DNA for the CDR3: TGTGCCAGCTCCCCCTCTAGCGGGGGGGTCTATGAGCAGTTCTTC. Variable domain in full (rest from reference TRBV18 and TRBJ2-1): NAGVMQNPRHLVRRRGQEARLRCSPMKGHSHVYWYRQLPEEGLKFMVYLQKENIIDESGMPKERFSAEFPKEGPSILRIQQVVRGDSAAYFCASSPSSGGVYEQFFGPGTRLTVL.